This is a list of T cell receptor beta chains from one sample in a study of blood T cell repertoires in COVID-19. Assay: immunoSEQ multiplex PCR; the TCRdb copy retains only in-frame clones and omits some. The sample has fewer than 250,000 clones; 86% are singletons. Material for sequencing was PBMCs or T cells enriched from blood (not recorded which). All receptors derive from a woman in her fifties or sixties who had recovered from COVID-19. Each CDR3 is given with its conserved first and last residue. The D gene is left open where the match is weak. A row's size may be missing; if present it is once, few, many or a size class.

V gene,D gene,J gene,clone size,CDR3 DNA,CDR3 protein
TRBV14,TRBD2,TRBJ2-1,NA,TGTGCCAGCAGCCAAGGCTGGGGCGGGACTACCGATGAGCAGTTCTTC,CASSQGWGGTTDEQFF
TRBV7-2,TRBD1,TRBJ2-7,NA,TGTGCCAGCAGCGTTTCCGGGACAGGGGGCAAAGAGCAGTACTTC,CASSVSGTGGKEQYF
TRBV28,NA,TRBJ2-7,NA,TGTGCCAGCAGTTTAAGTCAGTCCTACGAGCAGTACTTC,CASSLSQSYEQYF
TRBV24-1,NA,TRBJ1-2,NA,TGTGCCACCAGTGAGCCTCGGGATTTGGGCTACACCTTC,CATSEPRDLGYTF
TRBV7-2,TRBD1,TRBJ1-3,once,TGTGCCAGCAGCAGGACAGGGACTGGAAACACCATATATTTT,CASSRTGTGNTIYF
TRBV4-1,NA,TRBJ1-2,NA,TGCGCCAGCAGCCAAGGCAGAGGTCCCTATGGCTACACCTTC,CASSQGRGPYGYTF
TRBV7-8,TRBD1,TRBJ1-4,few,TGTGCCAGCAGCGCCGTCCGCGACAGGGCAATAGAAAAACTGTTTTTT,CASSAVRDRAIEKLFF
TRBV27,TRBD1,TRBJ1-4,NA,TGTGCCAGCACCGGGACAGGGCATGAAAAACTGTTTTTT,CASTGTGHEKLFF
TRBV4-1,NA,TRBJ2-7,NA,TGCGCCAGCAGCTACAACTACGAGCAGTACTTC,CASSYNYEQYF
TRBV7-9,TRBD2,TRBJ2-7,NA,TGTGCCAGCAGCCTCATGAGCGGGAACTACGAGCAGTACTTC,CASSLMSGNYEQYF
TRBV7-9,NA,TRBJ1-5,NA,TGTGCCAGCAGCTCGACGGAGAATCAGCCCCAGCATTTT,CASSSTENQPQHF
TRBV19,NA,TRBJ2-3,NA,TGTGCCAGTAGTGAGGCGTTCCTCGATACGCAGTATTTT,CASSEAFLDTQYF
TRBV5-4,NA,TRBJ2-1,NA,TGTGCCAGCAGCTCCGTTGGCACCTACAATGAGCAGTTCTTC,CASSSVGTYNEQFF
TRBV6-2/TRBV6-3,NA,TRBJ2-5,NA,TGTGCCAGCAGTCAGGCCGGACAACAAGAGACCCAGTACTTC,CASSQAGQQETQYF
TRBV6-1,NA,TRBJ2-1,NA,TGTGCCAGCAGTGAAGCGGCGGCCTCCTACAATGAGCAGTTCTTC,CASSEAAASYNEQFF
TRBV7-2,TRBD1,TRBJ1-2,NA,TGTGCCAGCAGCTCCGGGACAGGGGTAGATGGCTACACCTTC,CASSSGTGVDGYTF
TRBV30,TRBD1,TRBJ1-4,NA,TGTGCCTGGAGTGTTGACAGGGATGAAAAACTGTTTTTT,CAWSVDRDEKLFF
TRBV2,NA,TRBJ2-1,NA,TGTGCCAGCCACCAGAGCGCGGGTGAGCAGTTCTTC,CASHQSAGEQFF
TRBV10-3,TRBD1,TRBJ2-3,few,TGTGCCATCAGTCCGGGACAGGGTACAGATACGCAGTATTTT,CAISPGQGTDTQYF
TRBV7-9,NA,TRBJ1-2,NA,TGTGCCAGCAGCTTAGGGACAACTCAAGGCTACACCTTC,CASSLGTTQGYTF
TRBV15,NA,TRBJ1-5,NA,TGTGCCACACGTCAGGGTGGCAATCAGCCCCAGCATTTT,CATRQGGNQPQHF
TRBV7-2,TRBD2,TRBJ2-2,NA,TGTGCCAGCAGCCCGACTAGCGGGAGTTCCGGGGAGCTGTTTTTT,CASSPTSGSSGELFF
TRBV18,NA,TRBJ1-1,NA,TGTGCCAGCTCAGGGGACACGGGGCAGACTGAAGCTTTCTTT,CASSGDTGQTEAFF
TRBV27,NA,TRBJ1-5,NA,TGTGCCAGCAGCCGGGGGGCTCCCGCTGTTAATCAGCCCCAGCATTTT,CASSRGAPAVNQPQHF
TRBV14,NA,TRBJ2-5,once,TGTGCCAGCAGCCAAGATAGTAACCAAGAGACCCAGTACTTC,CASSQDSNQETQYF